One sample yielded the 11 T cell receptor beta chains listed below, sequenced in a study of blood T cell repertoires in COVID-19. Sequencing used immunoSEQ multiplex PCR; TCRdb keeps in-frame clones, though not all of them. This sample has about 40,000 clones; about 80% occur once, and the top ten carry approximately 2.5%. Material for sequencing was peripheral blood. These receptors all come from a woman aged 55-75 years with acute or convalescent COVID-19.

This chain connects TRBV2 to TRBJ1-5; D is possibly TRBD1 (5 bases). CDR3 length: 16 amino acids. Between the trimmed V and J ends, which lost 2 bases and 2 bases, there was a span of 13 bases. Germline CDR1 reads SNHLY; CDR2 reads FYNNEI. CDR3 region: CASSERVGGGNQPQHF. The CDR3 nucleotides read TGTGCCAGCAGTGAACGGGTCGGGGGGGGCAATCAGCCCCAGCATTTT.

The V call is TRBV28, the J call TRBJ1-2; no clear D. The CDR3 length is 14 residues. Germline CDR1 reads MDHEN; CDR2 reads SYDVKM. Trimming stripped 5 bases from V and 5 bases from J, with 15 bases between. CDR3 in DNA: TGTGCCAGCAGTCCCACCCCGGGAGGGTATGGCTACACCTTC. Its translation is CASSPTPGGYGYTF.

This chain uses TRBV5-4 with TRBJ1-1; 8 bases map to TRBD1. The germline gives CDR1 SGHNT, CDR2 YYREEE (reference sequence). This CDR3 region has 13 residues. Trimming at V came to 5 bases and at J to 10 bases, leaving 10 bases not matched to a gene. CDR3 residues: CASSDRGQLRAFF. DNA of the CDR3: TGTGCCAGCAGTGACAGGGGTCAACTTAGAGCTTTCTTT.

Concerning this clone itself: Other DNA sequences of this sample code for an identical CDR3. CDR3 sequence reads: CASSPGTTEAFF. The DNA for the CDR3 is TGTGCCAGCAGCCCTGGGACAACTGAAGCTTTCTTT. This chain joins TRBV9 and TRBJ1-1, with a tentative D call TRBD1 (6 bases). The CDR3 contains 12 residues. The V end lost 4 bases, the J end lost 5 bases, and 9 bases lay between the germline ends. Germline V gene lookup returns CDR1 SGDLS and CDR2 YYNGEE.

This chain uses TRBV6-6 with TRBJ1-3; no firm D call. Germline V lookup: CDR1 MNHNY, CDR2 SVGAGI (reference sequence). The CDR3 extends over 13 amino acids. Trimming removed 7 bases at V and 0 bases at J, with 7 bases between. The CDR3 here is CASKRHSGNTIYF. The CDR3 coding sequence is TGTGCCAGCAAGAGGCACTCTGGAAACACCATATATTTT.

The chain has TRBV19 and TRBJ2-5, with 11 bases that match TRBD2. With V trimmed by 3 bases and J by 2 bases, 5 bases remained unmatched. Germline V gene sequence: CDR1 LNHDA, CDR2 SQIVND (reference sequence). The CDR3 totals 16 residues. This CDR3 reads CASSMGLAGGQETQYF. The CDR3 DNA follows: TGTGCCAGTAGTATGGGGCTAGCGGGGGGACAAGAGACCCAGTACTTC.

This clone appeared once. The V and J genes are TRBV19 and TRBJ1-4; D uncertain. The CDR3 extends over 14 amino acids. The V gene lost 1 base and the J gene lost 7 bases, with 10 bases spanning the gap. Germline V gene data show CDR1 as LNHDA and CDR2 as SQIVND (reference sequence). The DNA of the CDR3 is TGTGCCAGTAGTATAGCTGGCCGATCTGAAAAACTGTTTTTT. Protein product: CASSIAGRSEKLFF. The whole variable domain, remainder taken from reference TRBV19 and TRBJ1-4, is DGGITQSPKYLFRKEGQNVTLSCEQNLNHDAMYWYRQDPGQGLRLIYYSQIVNDFQKGDIAEGYSVSREKKESFPLTVTSAQKNPTAFYLCASSIAGRSEKLFFGSGTQLSVL.

This clone came up once. V and J are TRBV29-1 and TRBJ1-1, with 7 bases identical to TRBD1. The J segment lost 0 bases and the V segment lost 4 bases, leaving 17 bases of the junction unmatched. The germline V gene has CDR1 SQVTM and CDR2 ANQGSEA. This CDR3 has 18 residues. CDR3 region: CSVVRTHSLGQLNTEAFF. As DNA, the CDR3 is TGCAGCGTTGTACGGACTCATTCCCTGGGACAGTTGAACACTGAAGCTTTCTTT.

This sequence joins TRBV19 and TRBJ2-5; D might be TRBD1 (5 bases). Trimming left V 6 bases short and J 5 bases short, with 13 bases between. The CDR3 is 13 amino acids. Germline V gives CDR1 LNHDA, CDR2 SQIVND (reference sequence). As DNA, the CDR3 is TGTGCCAGTAGAGGAAGGGGTCGCGAGACCCAGTACTTC. Translated, it gives CASRGRGRETQYF.

The chain combines TRBV10-3 with TRBJ1-5, with D unclear. Germline CDR1 ENHRY, CDR2 SYGVKD. CDR3 length equals 17 residues. Trimming stripped 3 bases from V and 1 base from J, with 16 bases between. The CDR3 sequence is CAISDSSLIVSNQPQHF. CDR3 DNA: TGTGCCATCAGTGATAGTTCCCTCATCGTGAGCAATCAGCCCCAGCATTTT.

Here the CDR3 reads CASSAGQGDYGYTF. CDR3 nucleotides: TGTGCCAGCAGTGCCGGACAGGGTGACTATGGCTACACCTTC. This sequence joins TRBV2 and TRBJ1-2; 8 positions match TRBD1. The germline CDR1 and CDR2 sequences are SNHLY and FYNNEI. The CDR3 loop spans 14 amino acids. The V gene end was trimmed by 4 bases and the J gene end by 3 bases; junction bases not matched to a gene: 4.